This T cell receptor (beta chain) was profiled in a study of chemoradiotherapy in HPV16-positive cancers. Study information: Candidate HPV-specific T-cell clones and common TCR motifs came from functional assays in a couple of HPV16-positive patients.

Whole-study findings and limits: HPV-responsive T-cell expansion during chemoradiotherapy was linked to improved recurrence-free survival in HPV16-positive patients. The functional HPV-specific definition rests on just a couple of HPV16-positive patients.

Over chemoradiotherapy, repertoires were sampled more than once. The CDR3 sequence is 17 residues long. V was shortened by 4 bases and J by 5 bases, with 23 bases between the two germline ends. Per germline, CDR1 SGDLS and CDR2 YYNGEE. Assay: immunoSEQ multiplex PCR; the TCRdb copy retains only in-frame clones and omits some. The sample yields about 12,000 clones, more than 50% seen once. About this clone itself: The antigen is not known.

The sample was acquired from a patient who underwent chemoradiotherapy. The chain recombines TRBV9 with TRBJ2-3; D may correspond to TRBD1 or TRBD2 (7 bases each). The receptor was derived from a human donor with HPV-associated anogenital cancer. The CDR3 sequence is CASSTPGGGGAEDTQYF. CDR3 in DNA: TGTGCCAGCAGCACCCCAGGGGGGGGGGGCGCGGAAGATACGCAGTATTTT. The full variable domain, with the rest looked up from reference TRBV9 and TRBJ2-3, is DSGVTQTPKHLITATGQRVTLRCSPRSGDLSVYWYQQSLDQGLQFLIQYYNGEERAKGNILERFSAQQFPDLHSELNLSSLELGDSALYFCASSTPGGGGAEDTQYFGPGTRLTVL.